The source of this T cell receptor (beta chain) is a study of T cell responses to AZD1222 COVID-19 vaccine (dated by TCRdb to the early 2020s). About the study as a whole: TCR sequencing covered roughly 230 trial participants: 200 to 220 given two doses of AZD1222 and approximately 26 given two doses of MenACWY control vaccine. Trial participants were enrolled by age into subgroups of 18-55, 56-69 and 70-plus years, and around 140, 26 and 57 TCR-sequenced participants, respectively, were included in these subgroups.

Beyond this particular receptor, the publication reports: In the small 56-69-year group, the increase in depth fell short of significance, most likely because of low power. Participants were mostly white British and included more females than males, and it was suggested by the authors that clonal diversity may have been underestimated. Spike-specific TCR breadth and depth rose significantly after two AZD1222 doses compared with day 0 and with MenACWY recipients. Because no day 14 peak-response samples were available, repertoires were characterized only after the peak T cell response. Conclusions about previously exposed vaccinees are limited, since just 5 to 7 AZD1222 recipients were seropositive for SARS-CoV-2 at baseline. The vaccine-associated CD4 TCRs covered the entire spike protein, and the dominant responses fell in regions 160-218 and 743-854. Reportedly, almost half of the unique spike-specific TCRs recognized epitopes lying outside the regions that are mutated in the B.1.351 and B.1.1.7 variants.

The label giving this sample's time point can be read as: about 28 days (+/-7) after the second vaccine dose. AZD1222 recipients with second doses at about 4 weeks or about 12 weeks were pooled, because spike-specific TCR depth and breadth did not differ between schedules. Vaccinee samples were obtained from the UK trials COV001 and COV002, which included a single-blind randomized controlled phase 2/3 trial of AZD1222 (ChAdOx1 nCoV-19) in healthy adults. For TCRbeta chain sequencing, PBMC samples were collected from trial participants at day 0 and at day 28 after the second dose. This clone came up a few times. Its antigen is still unknown. No base-level quality is on record; no much larger clone is a single base apart. V is pared back by 6 bases and J by 8 bases, with 19 bases lying between the germline termini. The CDR3, cysteine through phenylalanine, is 15 amino acids long. The kept DNA is CDR3 alone, 45 bases in frame from the first base. The germline V gene (reference sequence) sets CDR1 to MNHEY and CDR2 to SMNVEV.

The CDR3 regions of human TCRbeta chains were analyzed by immunosequencing. The authors' analysis ran thus. Repertoire TCRs were matched against a reference library of SARS-CoV-2-specific TCRs generated with the MIRA antigen-specificity platform. Breadth was defined as the fraction of unique TCRs that were SARS-CoV-2-associated. Depth was defined as the fraction of total T cells that were SARS-CoV-2-associated. Using the MIRA data, every spike-specific TCR was mapped to the spike region that the TCR reacted to and assigned to either a CD4 or a CD8 class. Log10-transformed breadth and depth values were compared by one-way ANOVA with Sidak's multiple comparisons tests. The immuneACCESS repertoire file appears here via TCRdb, limited to in-frame rearrangements. These files lack a portion of the clones; in checked studies, under half of the deficit traces to unresolved V genes, and the cause of the others is not known. The DNA gave D and trimming, while V, J and clone size come from that table. This sample is represented by about 99,000 clones; roughly 90% of them were singletons. The ten largest clones represent 8% to 8.5% of the sample.

The source of this sequence is an adult who received the AZD1222 COVID-19 vaccine. Here the chain combines TRBV27 and TRBJ1-4; TRBD1 is a possible D gene, resting on 5 matching bases. Sample: peripheral blood, taken 28 days after the second AZD1222 dose. The DNA reads as follows: TGTGCCAGCAGCCCCGGGACGGCGCCGGGGGAAAAACTGTTTTTT. This gives the protein CASSPGTAPGEKLFF.